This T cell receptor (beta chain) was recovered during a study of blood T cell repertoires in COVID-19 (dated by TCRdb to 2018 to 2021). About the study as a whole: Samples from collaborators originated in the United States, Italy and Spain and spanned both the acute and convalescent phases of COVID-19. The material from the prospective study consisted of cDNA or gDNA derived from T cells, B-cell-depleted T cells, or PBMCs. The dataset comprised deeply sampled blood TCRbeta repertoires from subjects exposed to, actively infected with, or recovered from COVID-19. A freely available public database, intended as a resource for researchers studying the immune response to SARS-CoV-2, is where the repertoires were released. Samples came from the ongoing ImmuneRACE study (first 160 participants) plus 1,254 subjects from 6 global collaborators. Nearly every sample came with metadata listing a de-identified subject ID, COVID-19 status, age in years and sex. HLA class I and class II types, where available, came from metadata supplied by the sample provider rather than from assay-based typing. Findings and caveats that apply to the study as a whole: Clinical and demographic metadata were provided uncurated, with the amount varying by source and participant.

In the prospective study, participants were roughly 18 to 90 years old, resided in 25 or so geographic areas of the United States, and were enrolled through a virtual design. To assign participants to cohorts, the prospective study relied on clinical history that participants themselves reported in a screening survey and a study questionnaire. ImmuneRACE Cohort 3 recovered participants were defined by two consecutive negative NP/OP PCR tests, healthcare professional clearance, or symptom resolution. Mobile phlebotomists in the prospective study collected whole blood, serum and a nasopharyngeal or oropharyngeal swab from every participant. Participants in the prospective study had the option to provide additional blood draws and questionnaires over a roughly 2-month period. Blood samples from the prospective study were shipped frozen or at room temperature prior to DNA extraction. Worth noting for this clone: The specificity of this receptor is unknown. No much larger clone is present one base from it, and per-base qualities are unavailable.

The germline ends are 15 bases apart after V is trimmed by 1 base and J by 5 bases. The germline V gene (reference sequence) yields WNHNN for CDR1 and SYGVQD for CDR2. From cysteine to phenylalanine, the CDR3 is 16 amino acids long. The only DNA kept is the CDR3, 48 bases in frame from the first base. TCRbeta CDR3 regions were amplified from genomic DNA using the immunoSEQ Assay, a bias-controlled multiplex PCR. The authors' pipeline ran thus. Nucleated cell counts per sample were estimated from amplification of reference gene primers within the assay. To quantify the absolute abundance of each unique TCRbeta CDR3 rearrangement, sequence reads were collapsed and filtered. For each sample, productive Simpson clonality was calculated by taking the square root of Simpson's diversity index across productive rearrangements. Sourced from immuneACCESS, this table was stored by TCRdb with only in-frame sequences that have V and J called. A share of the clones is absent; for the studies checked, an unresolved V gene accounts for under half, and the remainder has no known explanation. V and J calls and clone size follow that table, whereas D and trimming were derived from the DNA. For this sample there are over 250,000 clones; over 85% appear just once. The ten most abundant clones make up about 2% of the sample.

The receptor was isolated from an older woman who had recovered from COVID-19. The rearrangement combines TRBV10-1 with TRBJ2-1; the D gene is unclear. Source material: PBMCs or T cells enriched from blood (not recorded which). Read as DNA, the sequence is TGCGCCAGCAGTGAGTTTTCCTCGCGCAAAAACAATGAGCAGTTCTTC. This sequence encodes CASSEFSSRKNNEQFF.